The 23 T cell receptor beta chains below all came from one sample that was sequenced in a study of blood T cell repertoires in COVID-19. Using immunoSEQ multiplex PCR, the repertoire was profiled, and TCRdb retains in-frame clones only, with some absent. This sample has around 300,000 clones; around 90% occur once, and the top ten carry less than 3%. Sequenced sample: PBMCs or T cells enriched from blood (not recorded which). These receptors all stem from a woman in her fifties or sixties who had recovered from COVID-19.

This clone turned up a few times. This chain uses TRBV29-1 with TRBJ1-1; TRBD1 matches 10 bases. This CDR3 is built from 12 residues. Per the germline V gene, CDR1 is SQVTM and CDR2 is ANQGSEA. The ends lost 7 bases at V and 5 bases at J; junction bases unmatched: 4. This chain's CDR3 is CSGGTGVTEAFF. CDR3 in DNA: TGCAGCGGGGGGACAGGGGTTACTGAAGCTTTCTTT.

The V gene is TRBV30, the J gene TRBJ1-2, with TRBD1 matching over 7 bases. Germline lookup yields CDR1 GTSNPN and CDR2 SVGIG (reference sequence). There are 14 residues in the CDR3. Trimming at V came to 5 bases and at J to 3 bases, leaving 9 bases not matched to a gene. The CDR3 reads CAWLPLTGYYGYTF. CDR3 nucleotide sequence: TGTGCCTGGCTCCCTCTGACAGGGTACTATGGCTACACCTTC.

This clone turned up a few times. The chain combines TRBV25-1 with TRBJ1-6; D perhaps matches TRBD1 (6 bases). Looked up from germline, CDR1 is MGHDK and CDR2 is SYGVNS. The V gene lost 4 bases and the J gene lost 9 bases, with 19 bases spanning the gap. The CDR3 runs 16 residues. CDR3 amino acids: CASSAFAGGTSSPLHF. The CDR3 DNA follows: TGTGCCAGCAGTGCTTTTGCGGGGGGCACCAGTTCACCCCTCCACTTT.

In DNA form, the CDR3 reads TGCGCCAGCAGCCTAGAGAGGTTGAACACTGAAGCTTTCTTT. It codes for CASSLERLNTEAFF. J is TRBJ1-1 and V is TRBV4-3; unclear D gene. Between the trimmed V and J ends, which lost 4 bases and 0 bases, there was a span of 9 bases. The CDR3 totals 14 residues. From germline, CDR1 is LGHNA and CDR2 YSLEER.

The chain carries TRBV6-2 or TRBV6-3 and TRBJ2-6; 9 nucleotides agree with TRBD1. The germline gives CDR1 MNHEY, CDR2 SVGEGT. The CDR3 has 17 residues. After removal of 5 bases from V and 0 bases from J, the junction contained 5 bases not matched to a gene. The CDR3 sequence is CASSPGTGNSGANVLTF. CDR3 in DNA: TGTGCCAGCAGTCCCGGGACAGGGAACTCTGGGGCCAACGTCCTGACTTTC.

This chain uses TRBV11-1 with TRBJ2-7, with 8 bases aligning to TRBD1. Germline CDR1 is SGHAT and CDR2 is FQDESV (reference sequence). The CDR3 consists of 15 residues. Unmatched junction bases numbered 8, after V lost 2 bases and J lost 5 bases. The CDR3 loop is CASSLLRQGNDEQYF. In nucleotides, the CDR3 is TGTGCCAGCAGCTTACTGAGACAGGGGAACGACGAGCAGTACTTC.

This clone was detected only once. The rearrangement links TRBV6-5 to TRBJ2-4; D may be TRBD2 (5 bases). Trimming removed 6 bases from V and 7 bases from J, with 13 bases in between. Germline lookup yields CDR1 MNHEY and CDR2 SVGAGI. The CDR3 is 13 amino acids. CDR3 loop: CASRSGVGNIQYF. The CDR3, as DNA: TGTGCCAGCAGGTCCGGGGTCGGGAACATTCAGTACTTC.

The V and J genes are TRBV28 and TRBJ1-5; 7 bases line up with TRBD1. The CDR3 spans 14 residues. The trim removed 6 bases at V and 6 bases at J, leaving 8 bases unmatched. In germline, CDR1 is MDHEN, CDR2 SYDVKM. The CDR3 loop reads CASRYRGGRQPQHF. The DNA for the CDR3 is TGTGCCAGCAGGTACAGGGGAGGACGTCAGCCCCAGCATTTT.

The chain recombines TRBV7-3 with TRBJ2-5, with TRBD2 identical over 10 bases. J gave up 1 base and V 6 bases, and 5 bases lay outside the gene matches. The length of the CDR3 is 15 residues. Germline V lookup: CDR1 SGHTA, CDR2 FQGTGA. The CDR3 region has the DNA TGTGCCAGCAGGTTACTAGCGGGGTTCCAAGAGACCCAGTACTTC. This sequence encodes CASRLLAGFQETQYF.

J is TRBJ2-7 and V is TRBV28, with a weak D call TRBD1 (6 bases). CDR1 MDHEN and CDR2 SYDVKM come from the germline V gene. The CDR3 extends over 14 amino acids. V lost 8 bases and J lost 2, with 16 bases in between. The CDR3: CASGIGTRAYEQYF. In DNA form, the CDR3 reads TGTGCCAGCGGAATCGGGACACGAGCCTACGAGCAGTACTTC.

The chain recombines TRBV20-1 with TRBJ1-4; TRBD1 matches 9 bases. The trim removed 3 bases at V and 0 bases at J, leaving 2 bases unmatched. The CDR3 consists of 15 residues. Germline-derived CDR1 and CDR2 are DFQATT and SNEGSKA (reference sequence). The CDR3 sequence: CSASDRGATNEKLFF. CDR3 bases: TGCAGTGCTAGTGACAGGGGGGCAACTAATGAAAAACTGTTTTTT.

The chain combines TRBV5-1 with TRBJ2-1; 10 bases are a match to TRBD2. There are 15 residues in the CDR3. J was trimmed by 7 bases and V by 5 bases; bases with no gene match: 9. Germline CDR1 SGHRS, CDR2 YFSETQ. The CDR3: CASRVAGGGDNEQFF. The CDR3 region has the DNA TGCGCCAGCAGAGTAGCGGGAGGAGGAGATAATGAGCAGTTCTTC.

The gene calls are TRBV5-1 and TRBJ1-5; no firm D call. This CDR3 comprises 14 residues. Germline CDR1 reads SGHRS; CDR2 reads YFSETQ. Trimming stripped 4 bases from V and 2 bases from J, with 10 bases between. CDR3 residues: CASSVDGGNQPQHF. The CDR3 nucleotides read TGCGCCAGCAGCGTGGACGGAGGCAATCAGCCCCAGCATTTT. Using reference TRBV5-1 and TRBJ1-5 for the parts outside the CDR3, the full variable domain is KAGVTQTPRYLIKTRGQQVTLSCSPISGHRSVSWYQQTPGQGLQFLFEYFSETQRNKGNFPGRFSGRQFSNSRSEMNVSTLELGDSALYLCASSVDGGNQPQHFGDGTRLSIL.

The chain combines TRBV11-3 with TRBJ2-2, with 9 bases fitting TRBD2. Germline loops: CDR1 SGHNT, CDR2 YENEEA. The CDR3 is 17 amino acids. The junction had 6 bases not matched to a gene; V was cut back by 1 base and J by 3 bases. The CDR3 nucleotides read TGTGCCAGCAGCTTAGGGAACCTAGCGGGATACACCGGGGAGCTGTTTTTT. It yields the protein CASSLGNLAGYTGELFF. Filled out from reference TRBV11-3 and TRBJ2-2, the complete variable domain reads EAGVVQSPRYKIIEKKQPVAFWCNPISGHNTLYWYLQNLGQGPELLIRYENEEAVDDSQLPKDRFSAERLKGVDSTLKIQPAELGDSAVYLCASSLGNLAGYTGELFFGEGSRLTVL.

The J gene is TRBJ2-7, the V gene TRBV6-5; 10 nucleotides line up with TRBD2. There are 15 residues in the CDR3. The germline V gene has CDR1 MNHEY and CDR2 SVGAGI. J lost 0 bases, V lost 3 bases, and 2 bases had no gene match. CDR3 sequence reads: CASSYSSGSSYEQYF. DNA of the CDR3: TGTGCCAGCAGTTATTCTAGCGGGAGCTCCTACGAGCAGTACTTC.

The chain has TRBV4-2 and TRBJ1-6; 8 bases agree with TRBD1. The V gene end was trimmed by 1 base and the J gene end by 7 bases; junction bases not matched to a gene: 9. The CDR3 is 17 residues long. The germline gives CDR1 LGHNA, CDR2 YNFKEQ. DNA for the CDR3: TGTGCCAGCAGCCAAGTCTCAGGGGGCGATCCCAATTCACCCCTCCACTTT. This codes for CASSQVSGGDPNSPLHF.

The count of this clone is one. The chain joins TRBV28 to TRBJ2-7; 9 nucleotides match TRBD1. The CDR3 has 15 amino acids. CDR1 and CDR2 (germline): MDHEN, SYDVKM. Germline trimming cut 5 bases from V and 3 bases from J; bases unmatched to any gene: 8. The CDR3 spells CASSAPGQGRYEQYF. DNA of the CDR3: TGTGCCAGCAGTGCTCCGGGACAGGGTCGCTACGAGCAGTACTTC.

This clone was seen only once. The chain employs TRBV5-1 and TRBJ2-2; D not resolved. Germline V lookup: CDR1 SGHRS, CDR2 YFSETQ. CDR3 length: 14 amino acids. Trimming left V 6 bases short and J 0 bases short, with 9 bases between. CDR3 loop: CASIVQPNTGELFF. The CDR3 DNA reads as TGCGCCAGCATAGTACAGCCGAACACCGGGGAGCTGTTTTTT.

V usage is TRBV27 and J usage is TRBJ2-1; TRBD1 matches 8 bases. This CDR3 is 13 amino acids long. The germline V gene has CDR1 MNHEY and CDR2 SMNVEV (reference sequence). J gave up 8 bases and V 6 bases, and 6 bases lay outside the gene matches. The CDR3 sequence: CASRLQGGHEQFF. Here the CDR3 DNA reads TGTGCCAGCAGGCTACAGGGGGGCCATGAGCAGTTCTTC.

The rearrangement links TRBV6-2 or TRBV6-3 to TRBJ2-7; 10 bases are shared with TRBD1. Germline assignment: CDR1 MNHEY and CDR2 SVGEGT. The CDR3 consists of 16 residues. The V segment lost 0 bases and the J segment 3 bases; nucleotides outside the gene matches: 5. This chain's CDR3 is CASSYSKDRGFYEQYF. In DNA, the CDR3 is TGTGCCAGCAGTTACTCGAAGGACAGGGGGTTCTACGAGCAGTACTTC.

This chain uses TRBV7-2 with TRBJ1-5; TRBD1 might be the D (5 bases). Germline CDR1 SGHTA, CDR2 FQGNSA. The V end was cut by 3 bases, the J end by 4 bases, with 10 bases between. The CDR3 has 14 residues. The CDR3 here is CASSFDSRNQPQHF. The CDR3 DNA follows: TGTGCCAGCAGCTTCGACAGCCGGAATCAGCCCCAGCATTTT.

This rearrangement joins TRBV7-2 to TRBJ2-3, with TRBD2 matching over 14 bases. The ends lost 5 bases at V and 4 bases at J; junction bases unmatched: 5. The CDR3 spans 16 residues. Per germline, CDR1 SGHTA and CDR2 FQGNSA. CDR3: CASSDGLAGGADTQYF. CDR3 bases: TGTGCCAGCAGCGACGGACTAGCGGGAGGCGCAGATACGCAGTATTTT.

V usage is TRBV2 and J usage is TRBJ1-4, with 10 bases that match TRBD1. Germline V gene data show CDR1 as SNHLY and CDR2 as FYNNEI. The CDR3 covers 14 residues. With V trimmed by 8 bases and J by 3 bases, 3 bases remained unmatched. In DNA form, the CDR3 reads TGTGCCAGCGACAGGGGGCAGGCTAATGAAAAACTGTTTTTT. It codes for CASDRGQANEKLFF.